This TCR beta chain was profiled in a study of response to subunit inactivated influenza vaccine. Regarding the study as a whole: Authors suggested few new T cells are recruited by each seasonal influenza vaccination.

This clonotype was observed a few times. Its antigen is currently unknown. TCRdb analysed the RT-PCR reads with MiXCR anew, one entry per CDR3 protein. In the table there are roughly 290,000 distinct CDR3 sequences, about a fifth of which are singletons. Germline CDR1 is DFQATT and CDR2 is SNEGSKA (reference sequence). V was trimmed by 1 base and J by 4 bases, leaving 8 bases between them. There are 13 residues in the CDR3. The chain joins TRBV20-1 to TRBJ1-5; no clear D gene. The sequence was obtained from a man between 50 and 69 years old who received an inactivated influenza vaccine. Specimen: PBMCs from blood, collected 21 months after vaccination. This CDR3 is CSARVAGNQPQHF. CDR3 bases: TGCAGTGCTAGAGTGGCAGGAAATCAGCCCCAGCATTTT.